What follows describes a single TCR beta chain. Its specificity is unknown. This specimen comes from a study of a mutant IDH1 vaccine in newly diagnosed glioma. Whole-study context: Initiation of the vaccine course occurred 4-6 weeks after radiotherapy alone, or alongside temozolomide cycles. A roughly 62% male, approximately 38% female split and a mean age of around 41 years characterized treated patients. Patients arrived already treated with radiotherapy, temozolomide, or both, most having had both.

This CDR3 is built from 14 residues. The junction had 7 bases not matched to a gene; V was cut back by 5 bases and J by 5 bases. Germline values: CDR1 SQVTM, CDR2 ANQGSEA. Time point defined: week 11, during vaccination. Doses consisted of 300 ug of mutant IDH1 20-mer peptide each, paired with topical imiquimod. Generated by immunoSEQ multiplex PCR, the TCRdb table keeps only in-frame clones and is missing some. Among approximately 64,000 clones, 84% were seen once, and the ten largest hold about 9.4%. This TCR came from a woman in her fifties or sixties with glioma. The material sequenced was PBMCs, taken from a glioma patient whose treatment included an IDH1 peptide vaccine. This sequence joins TRBV29-1 and TRBJ2-1; 9 bases are a match to TRBD2. DNA of the CDR3: TGCAGCGTTATACCGGGACTAGCCAACAATGAGCAGTTCTTC. It codes for CSVIPGLANNEQFF.